A single sample gave rise to the 13 T cell receptor beta chains below, sequenced in a study of cytomegalovirus exposure and HLA in healthy donors. Primers included in the PCR were 60 Vbeta and 13 Jbeta primers. The assay was immunoSEQ multiplex PCR, and TCRdb's table has in-frame clones only and misses some. Of 85,000 to 100,000 clones in the sample, roughly three quarters were seen once. What was sequenced was PBMCs. These receptor sequences come from a male donor in good health and CMV-seropositive.

The chain recombines TRBV6-4 with TRBJ1-2, with 7 bases fitting TRBD1. V trimming: 2 bases; J trimming: 3 bases; junction bases outside the gene matches: 6. Germline lookup yields CDR1 MRHNA and CDR2 SNTAGT. The CDR3 sequence is 15 residues long. The CDR3 nucleotides are TGTGCCAGCAGTGACCCCGACAGGGAATACTATGGCTACACCTTC. Protein: CASSDPDREYYGYTF.

The chain couples TRBV5-8 to TRBJ2-7; D call uncertain. Trimming took 0 bases from V and 3 from J, leaving 7 bases between them. The germline V gene encodes CDR1 SGHTS and CDR2 YDEGEE. The CDR3 is made up of 13 amino acids. The CDR3, as DNA: TGTGCCAGCAGCTTGGATCCAGGCTACGAGCAGTACTTC. Protein product: CASSLDPGYEQYF.

As DNA, the CDR3 is TGTGCCAGCAGTAGCCTAGCGGGGGTGGAGACCCAGTACTTC. Residues: CASSSLAGVETQYF. The rearrangement joins TRBV25-1 to TRBJ2-5, with 10 positions matching TRBD2. Germline CDR1 MGHDK, CDR2 SYGVNS. The CDR3 has 14 residues. Losses at the gene ends were 5 bases for V and 5 bases for J; bases not matched to a gene: 5.

This chain uses TRBV5-1 with TRBJ1-1, with D maybe TRBD1 (5 bases). V dropped 0 bases and J dropped 1 base, with 13 bases sitting between them. This CDR3 has 16 residues. Per the germline V gene, CDR1 is SGHRS and CDR2 is YFSETQ. This chain's CDR3 is CASSLARAQANTEAFF. In DNA, the CDR3 is TGCGCCAGCAGCTTGGCCAGGGCGCAGGCGAACACTGAAGCTTTCTTT.

The rearrangement links TRBV27 to TRBJ1-4; D uncertain. V shed 6 bases and J shed 2 bases, with 10 bases lying between them. Germline V gives CDR1 MNHEY, CDR2 SMNVEV (reference sequence). The CDR3 length is 14 residues. The CDR3 sequence: CASSPLVTNEKLFF. CDR3 nucleotides: TGTGCCAGCAGCCCACTTGTCACTAATGAAAAACTGTTTTTT.

The genes are TRBV6-5 and TRBJ2-1; TRBD2 is a possible D gene (6 bases). Looked up from germline, CDR1 is MNHEY and CDR2 is SVGAGI. CDR3 length: 13 residues. V was trimmed by 6 bases and J by 9 bases, leaving 15 bases between them. As DNA, the CDR3 is TGTGCCAGCAGGGGGAGGAGTCACGGTGAGCAGTTCTTC. Its protein is CASRGRSHGEQFF.

The chain has TRBV15 and TRBJ1-6, with D possibly being TRBD1 (5 bases). CDR1 LNHNV and CDR2 YYDKDF come from the germline V gene (reference sequence). V was cut by 3 bases and J by 2 bases, with 14 bases left in between. The CDR3 is made up of 17 amino acids. For the CDR3, the DNA is TGTGCCACCAGCAGGGGACTGATTACGACCTATAATTCACCCCTCCACTTT. It encodes CATSRGLITTYNSPLHF.

The V and J genes are TRBV4-1 and TRBJ1-4; D perhaps matches TRBD1 (6 bases). Germline V CDR1 and CDR2: MGHRA, YSYEKL. The CDR3 length is 15 residues. V lost 7 bases and J lost 7, with 19 bases in between. The DNA of the CDR3 is TGCGCCAGCACTCCGTTGTCGACAGGTTTTGAAAAACTGTTTTTT. Its translation is CASTPLSTGFEKLFF.

This rearrangement joins TRBV7-9 to TRBJ1-2; the D gene is possibly TRBD1 (5 bases). The CDR3 is made up of 15 amino acids. Germline CDR1 reads SEHNR; CDR2 reads FQNEAQ (reference sequence). With 6 bases removed from V and 1 base from J, the gap between germline ends came to 15 bases. As DNA, the CDR3 is TGTGCCAGCAGTTCAGCGGAGGGGAGTAACTATGGCTACACCTTC. As protein: CASSSAEGSNYGYTF.

The chain couples TRBV6-1 to TRBJ1-6; 9 nucleotides agree with TRBD1. Germline V CDR1 and CDR2: MNHNS, SASEGT. The J segment lost 10 bases and the V segment lost 4 bases, leaving 2 bases of the junction unmatched. The CDR3 runs 13 residues. The CDR3: CASSGTGESPLHF. The CDR3 DNA follows: TGTGCCAGCAGTGGGACAGGGGAGTCACCCCTCCACTTT.

The chain employs TRBV7-2 and TRBJ2-7, with 8 bases matching TRBD1. V shed 5 bases, J shed 0 bases, and the junction held 6 bases outside the gene matches. The CDR3 totals 15 residues. Germline V CDR1 and CDR2: SGHTA, FQGNSA. CDR3 residues: CASSQGQVSSYEQYF. The CDR3 DNA follows: TGTGCCAGCAGCCAGGGACAGGTGAGCTCCTACGAGCAGTACTTC.

This clone was seen only once. V gene TRBV5-1 combines with J gene TRBJ2-7; 9 bases fit TRBD2. This CDR3 has 16 amino acids. V gave up 2 bases and J gave up 0 bases; unmatched junction bases: 6. Germline V CDR1 and CDR2: SGHRS, YFSETQ. The CDR3 is CASSFTSGPSSYEQYF. The DNA for the CDR3 is TGCGCCAGCAGCTTTACTAGCGGGCCTAGCTCCTACGAGCAGTACTTC.

The chain carries TRBV18 and TRBJ2-2; TRBD1 might be the D (5 bases). Germline CDR1 is KGHSH and CDR2 is LQKENI. Trimming removed 3 bases from V and 5 bases from J, with 13 bases in between. The CDR3 totals 15 residues. The CDR3 coding sequence is TGTGCCAGCTCACCTCTCGACAGCTATACCGGGGAGCTGTTTTTT. Translating it yields CASSPLDSYTGELFF.